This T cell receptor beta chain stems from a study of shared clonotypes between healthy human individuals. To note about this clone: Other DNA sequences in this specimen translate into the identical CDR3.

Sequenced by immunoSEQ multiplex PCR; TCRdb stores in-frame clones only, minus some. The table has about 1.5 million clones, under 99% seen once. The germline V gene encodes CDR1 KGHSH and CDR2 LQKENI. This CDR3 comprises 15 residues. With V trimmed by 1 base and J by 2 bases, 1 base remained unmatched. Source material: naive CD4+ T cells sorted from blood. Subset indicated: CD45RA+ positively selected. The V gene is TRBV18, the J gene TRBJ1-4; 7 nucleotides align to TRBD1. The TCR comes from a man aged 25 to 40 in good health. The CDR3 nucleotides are TGTGCCAGCTCACCACAGACAGGGACTAATGAAAAACTGTTTTTT. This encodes CASSPQTGTNEKLFF.